The clone carrying this T cell receptor beta chain was recorded a few times. This record belongs to a study of blood T cell repertoires in COVID-19. At the level of the study: Material from acute and convalescent COVID-19 was sourced from the United States, Italy and Spain. PBMCs, B-cell-depleted T cells, or T cells were the source of the cDNA or gDNA that made up the material.

Authors' analysis steps: Nucleated cell number was recorded as an estimate derived from reference gene primer amplification. The data were produced by immunoSEQ multiplex PCR, yet TCRdb's version contains in-frame clones alone and is incomplete. D and trimming were read from the DNA, whereas the V and J calls and clone size are those reported in that table. The sample records around 260,000 clones, 83% being singletons. The CDR3 loop spans 16 amino acids. The germline gives CDR1 SGHNT, CDR2 YYREEE (reference sequence). With 0 bases clipped from V and 7 bases from J, the junction kept 11 bases outside the gene matches.

V and J are TRBV5-4 and TRBJ2-7, with 9 bases that match TRBD2. Sequencing input: peripheral blood. This sequence originates from a woman between 50 and 59 years old who had recovered from COVID-19. CDR3 coding DNA: TGTGCCAGCAGCTTGGATGGGACTAGCAAGGTTGGGGAGCAGTACTTC. Its protein is CASSLDGTSKVGEQYF.